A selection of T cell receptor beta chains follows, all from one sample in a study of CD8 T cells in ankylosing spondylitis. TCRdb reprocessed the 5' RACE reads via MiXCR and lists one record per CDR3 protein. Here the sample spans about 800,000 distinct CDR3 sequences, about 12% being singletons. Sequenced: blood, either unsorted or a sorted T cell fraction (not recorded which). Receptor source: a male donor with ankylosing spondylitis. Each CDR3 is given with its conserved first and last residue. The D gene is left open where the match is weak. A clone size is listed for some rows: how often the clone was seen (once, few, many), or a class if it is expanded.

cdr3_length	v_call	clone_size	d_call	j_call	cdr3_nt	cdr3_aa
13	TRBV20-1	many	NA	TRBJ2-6	TGCAGTGCTAGTGCTGATGGGGCCAACGTCCTGACTTTC	CSASADGANVLTF
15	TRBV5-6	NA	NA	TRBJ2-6	TGTGCCAGCAGCTTATTTGGGACGGGGGCCAACGTCCTGACTTTC	CASSLFGTGANVLTF
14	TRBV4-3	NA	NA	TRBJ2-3	TGCGCCAGCAGCCAAGATCAGGTATTGGATACGCAGTATTTT	CASSQDQVLDTQYF
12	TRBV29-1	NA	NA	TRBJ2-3	TGCAGCGTTGGGGTTGGGATAGATACGCAGTATTTT	CSVGVGIDTQYF
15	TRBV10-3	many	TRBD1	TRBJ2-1	TGTGCCATCAGTGGTGCCGGGACAGCTTACAATGAGCAGTTCTTC	CAISGAGTAYNEQFF
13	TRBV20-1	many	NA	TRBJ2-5	TGCAGTGCTAGCCGCAGGGGCCAAGAGACCCAGTACTTC	CSASRRGQETQYF
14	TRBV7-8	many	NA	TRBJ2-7	TGTGCCAGCAGCACCCGGACGGAAACCTACGAGCAGTACTTC	CASSTRTETYEQYF
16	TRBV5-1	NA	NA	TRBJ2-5	TGCGCCAGCAGCTTGGGCTGGGGGGGCGAGACAGAGACCCAGTACTTC	CASSLGWGGETETQYF
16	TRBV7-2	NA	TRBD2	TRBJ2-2	TGTGCCAGCAGCGATACTAGCGGGGTGTACACCGGGGAGCTGTTTTTT	CASSDTSGVYTGELFF
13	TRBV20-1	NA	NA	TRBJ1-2	TGCAGTGCTAGAGATCTGGGGGGTGATGGCTACACCTTC	CSARDLGGDGYTF
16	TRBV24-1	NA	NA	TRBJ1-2	TGTGCCACCAGTGCAACCGGACGGCCCTCTCTCTATGGCTACACCTTC	CATSATGRPSLYGYTF
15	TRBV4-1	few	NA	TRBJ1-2	TGCGCCAGCAGCCAAGATAGGGGGATGAACTATGGCTACACCTTC	CASSQDRGMNYGYTF
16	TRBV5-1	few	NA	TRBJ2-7	TGCGCCAGCAGCTTGTGGATCCAGGATATTCTCTACGAGCAGTACTTC	CASSLWIQDILYEQYF
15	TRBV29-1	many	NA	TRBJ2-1	TGCAGCGTTGCCCGGGGGTGGGACAGCTACAATGAGCAGTTCTTC	CSVARGWDSYNEQFF
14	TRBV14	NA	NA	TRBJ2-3	TGTGCCAGCAGCCCCACGACCCGGGCAGATACGCAGTATTTT	CASSPTTRADTQYF
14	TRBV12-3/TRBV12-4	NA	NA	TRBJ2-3	TGTGCCAGCAGTTTTTACATCGGCACAGATACGCAGTATTTT	CASSFYIGTDTQYF
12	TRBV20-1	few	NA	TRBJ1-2	TGCAGTGGCCCGACAGACAACTATGGCTACACCTTC	CSGPTDNYGYTF
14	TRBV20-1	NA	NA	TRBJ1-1	TGCAGTGCTAGAATGGGCAGATCGAACACTGAAGCTTTCTTT	CSARMGRSNTEAFF
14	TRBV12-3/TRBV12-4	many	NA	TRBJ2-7	TGTGCCAGCAGGCCGGGGGACGGAACCTACGAGCAGTACTTC	CASRPGDGTYEQYF
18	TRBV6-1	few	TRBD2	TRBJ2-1	TGTGCCAGCAGTCGTGCGCTAGCGGGCAGACCTTACATCAATGAGCAGTTCTTC	CASSRALAGRPYINEQFF
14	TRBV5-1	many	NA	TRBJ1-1	TGCGCCAGCAGCCCGCACGGCGGGGACACTGAAGCTTTCTTT	CASSPHGGDTEAFF
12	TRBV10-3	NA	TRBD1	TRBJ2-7	TGTGCCACTGGACAGGGCGACTACGAGCAGTACTTC	CATGQGDYEQYF
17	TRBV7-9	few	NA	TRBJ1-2	TGTGCCAGCAGCAGGACCCGGAATACCCTATTTTTATCTGGCTACACCTTC	CASSRTRNTLFLSGYTF
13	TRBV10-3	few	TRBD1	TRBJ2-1	TGTGCCACGGCAAGGGAGGGACAGGGTCCGGGATTCTTC	CATAREGQGPGFF
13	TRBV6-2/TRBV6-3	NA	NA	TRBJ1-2	TGTGCCAGCAGTCCCGACACAATTGGTGGCTACACCTTC	CASSPDTIGGYTF
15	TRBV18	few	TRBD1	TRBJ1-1	TGTGCCAGCTCACCACGGACAGGGGACCTCACTGAAGCTTTCTTT	CASSPRTGDLTEAFF
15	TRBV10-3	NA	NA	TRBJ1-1	TGTGCCATCAGTGAGTCCCTGTGGCAGAACACTGAAGCTTTCTTT	CAISESLWQNTEAFF
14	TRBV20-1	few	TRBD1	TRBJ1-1	TGCAGTCCGGGACAGGGGGCCATGAACACTGAAGCTTTCTTT	CSPGQGAMNTEAFF
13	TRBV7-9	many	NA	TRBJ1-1	TGTGCCAGCAGCTTAGAGGAGGGAACTGAAGCTTTCTTT	CASSLEEGTEAFF
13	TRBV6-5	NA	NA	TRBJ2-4	TGTGCCAGCAGTTACAGGGAAGAAGGCATTCAGTACTTC	CASSYREEGIQYF
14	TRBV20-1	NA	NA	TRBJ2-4	TGCAGTGGTACGCGTAGGACATGCAAAAACATTCAGTACTTC	CSGTRRTCKNIQYF
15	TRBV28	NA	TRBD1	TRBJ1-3	TGTGCCAGCAGTAGACGACAGGGGGCTGGAAACACCATATATTTT	CASSRRQGAGNTIYF
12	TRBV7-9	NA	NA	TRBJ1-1	TGTGCCAGCAGCGCCGACAGTTTTGAAGCTTTCTTT	CASSADSFEAFF
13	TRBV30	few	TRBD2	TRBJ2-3	TGTGCCTGGACTAGCGGGACGACAGATACGCAGTATTTT	CAWTSGTTDTQYF
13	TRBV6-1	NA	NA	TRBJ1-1	TGTGCCAGCAGAATGAGGGAGGTAGCTGAAGCTTTCTTT	CASRMREVAEAFF
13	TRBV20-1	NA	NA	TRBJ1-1	TGCAGTGCTAGAGAACGGACGGACACTGAAGCTTTCTTT	CSARERTDTEAFF
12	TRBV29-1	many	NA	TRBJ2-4	TGCAGCGTTGACAGGGGCTCAGGCATTCAGTACTTC	CSVDRGSGIQYF
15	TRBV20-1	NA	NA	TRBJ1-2	TGCAGTGCTAGGGAACGAGGAGAGGGAAACTATGGCTACACCTTC	CSARERGEGNYGYTF
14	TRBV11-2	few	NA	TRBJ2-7	TGTGCCAGCAGTCCATTGTATGGCACCTACGAGCAGTACTTC	CASSPLYGTYEQYF
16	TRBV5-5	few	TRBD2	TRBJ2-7	TGTGCCAGCAGCTTGCCTTTATTCCGGGAGGTCCACGAGCAGTACTTC	CASSLPLFREVHEQYF
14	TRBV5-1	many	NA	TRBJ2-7	TGCGCCAGCAGCTTGGTAGGAGGGCCCTACGAGCAGTACTTC	CASSLVGGPYEQYF
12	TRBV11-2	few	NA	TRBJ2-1	TGTGCCAGCAGCTCCACTCGAGGTGAGCAGTTCTTC	CASSSTRGEQFF
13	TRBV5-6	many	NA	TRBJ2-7	TGTGCCAGCAGCCCGGGACTCCCTTACGAGCAGTACTTC	CASSPGLPYEQYF
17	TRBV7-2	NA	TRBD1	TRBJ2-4	TGTGCCAGCAGCTCCAGGACAGGACCCCTAGCCAAAAACATTCAGTACTTC	CASSSRTGPLAKNIQYF
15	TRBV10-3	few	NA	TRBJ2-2	TGTGCCATCAGTGAGTCAGGGGCGCGCACCGGGGAGCTGTTTTTT	CAISESGARTGELFF
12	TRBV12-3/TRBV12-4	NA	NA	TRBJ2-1	TGTGCCAGCAGTATCAGGGTGAATGAGCAGTTCTTC	CASSIRVNEQFF
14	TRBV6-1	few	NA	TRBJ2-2	TGTGCCAGCAGCCCCACGTACAGTACCGGGGAGCTGTTTTTT	CASSPTYSTGELFF
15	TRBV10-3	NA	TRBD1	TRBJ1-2	TGTGCCATCAGTGAGTCGGGACAGGGCCAATATGGCTACACCTTC	CAISESGQGQYGYTF
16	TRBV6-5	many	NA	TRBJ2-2	TGTGCCAGCAGCTCTCGTCCCATGGGCAACACCGGGGAGCTGTTTTTT	CASSSRPMGNTGELFF